Sequencing of this T cell receptor (beta chain) was carried out in a study of blood T cell repertoires in COVID-19. V lost 2 bases and J 7 bases, leaving 11 bases between the germline ends. The CDR3 extends over 13 amino acids. In germline, CDR1 is SGHDT, CDR2 YYEEEE. Using immunoSEQ multiplex PCR, the repertoire was profiled, and TCRdb retains in-frame clones only, with some absent. The sample yields 120,000 to 150,000 clones, roughly nine tenths seen once. The source material was peripheral blood. The rearrangement links TRBV5-6 to TRBJ2-3; D is perhaps TRBD2 (6 bases). The sequence came from a human donor in a cohort sampled during active COVID-19. CDR3 nucleotide sequence: TGTGCCAGCAGCTTTGGTAGGGACTATACGCAGTATTTT. This encodes CASSFGRDYTQYF.